The clone carrying this T cell receptor beta chain has a count of ten or more. CDR1 and CDR2 (germline): SGHTA, FQGNSA. The ends lost 1 base at V and 7 bases at J; junction bases unmatched: 7. The CDR3 spans 16 residues. TCRdb called the reads again in MiXCR, with one record for every CDR3 protein. The data contain 450,000 to 550,000 distinct CDR3 sequences, approximately 15% of them singletons. This sample is drawn from a study of T cell repertoires in cytomegalovirus infection. V and J are TRBV7-2 and TRBJ2-1, with 10 positions matching TRBD2. The sequence was collected from a human donor in good health (CMV status not recorded). Some clones in this sample may be carry-over from other donors' samples. Specimen: CD8+ T cells from PBMCs. The CDR3, as DNA: TGTGCCAGCAGCTTAGTATCCAGCGGGAGGGCGAATGAGCAGTTCTTC. Its translation is CASSLVSSGRANEQFF.